This TCR beta chain is drawn from a study of response to subunit inactivated influenza vaccine. In TCRdb, the RT-PCR reads were re-called with MiXCR into one record per CDR3 protein. The sample carries hundreds of thousands of distinct CDR3 sequences, 12% to 15% recorded once. This CDR3 is built from 14 residues. V was clipped by 5 bases and J by 6 bases, with 16 bases between them. The germline CDR1 and CDR2 sequences are DFQATT and SNEGSKA (reference sequence). The clonotype comes from a man in his forties or fifties who received an inactivated influenza vaccine. The source material was PBMCs from blood, sampled around 14 days before vaccination. The rearrangement joins TRBV20-1 to TRBJ2-2; D perhaps matches TRBD2 (5 bases). The CDR3 nucleotides are TGCAGTGCTGGGGAGAGGAGCTTGGCCGGGGAGCTGTTTTTT. The encoded protein is CSAGERSLAGELFF.